The 16 T cell receptor beta chains presented below share a single source sample, sequenced in a study of T cells in Graves' hyperthyroidism and ophthalmopathy. TCR beta CDR3 sequences were amplified from RNA transcripts. Carried out on the TCR CDR3, a first-round RT-PCR used the HTBI primer set. From the multiplex PCR reads, TCRdb called clonotypes with MiXCR, one entry per CDR3 protein. The data hold approximately 300,000 distinct CDR3 sequences, with over 15% observed a single time. The sample taken for sequencing was blood. The receptors here all came from a woman aged 55-70 years with Graves' ophthalmopathy.

This clonotype has just a few counts. The chain combines TRBV5-8 with TRBJ2-3, with D unresolved. V shed 0 bases and J shed 3 bases, with 5 bases lying between them. The CDR3 length is 13 residues. Germline CDR1 and CDR2: SGHTS and YDEGEE. The CDR3 sequence is CASSLGQTDTQYF. In DNA, the CDR3 is TGTGCCAGCAGCTTGGGGCAGACAGATACGCAGTATTTT.

Regarding this clonotype: Given a much more abundant clone one base away, this may be a read error. V and J are TRBV12-3 or TRBV12-4 and TRBJ1-5, with 7 bases identical to TRBD1. This CDR3 is 13 amino acids long. With V trimmed by 10 bases and J by 5 bases, 8 bases remained unmatched. CDR3 DNA: TGTGCCACCTCAGGGGGGGACCATCAGCCCCAGCATTTT. Amino acid sequence: CATSGGDHQPQHF.

This clonotype was found many times. This rearrangement joins TRBV7-9 to TRBJ2-1, with TRBD2 as a possible D gene (5 bases). The V gene lost 4 bases and the J gene lost 6 bases, with 28 bases spanning the gap. The CDR3 length is 19 residues. Germline-derived CDR1 and CDR2 are SEHNR and FQNEAQ (reference sequence). The DNA of the CDR3 is TGTGCCAGCAGCTCCGACAACCCGGTACTTTTAGCGAGGATCAATGAGCAGTTCTTC. Its translation: CASSSDNPVLLARINEQFF.

This clonotype was found many times. The rearrangement uses TRBV7-3 and TRBJ2-7; weak D call: TRBD1 (5 bases). This CDR3 has 14 amino acids. V gave up 1 base and J gave up 1 base, with 8 bases separating them. Looked up from germline, CDR1 is SGHTA and CDR2 is FQGTGA. CDR3 sequence reads: CASSLMPGSYEQYF. CDR3 bases: TGTGCCAGCAGCTTAATGCCAGGGTCCTACGAGCAGTACTTC.

This clonotype has ten or more counts. CDR3 in DNA: TGTGCCAGCAGGCCATTCCCAGGTACTGAAGCTTTCTTT. Its protein is CASRPFPGTEAFF. The chain combines TRBV7-2 with TRBJ1-1; no firm D call. Deletions cut 6 bases from V and 5 bases from J, with 13 bases between. Germline V gene sequence: CDR1 SGHTA, CDR2 FQGNSA. The CDR3 consists of 13 residues.

Only a few counts were recorded for this clonotype. The V call is TRBV6-2 or TRBV6-3, the J call TRBJ2-3; the D is unclear. Trimming took 0 bases from V and 0 from J, leaving 10 bases between them. The germline V gene has CDR1 MNHEY and CDR2 SVGEGT. The CDR3 is 16 amino acids. CDR3: CASSYSRRKSTDTQYF. In DNA form, the CDR3 reads TGTGCCAGCAGTTACTCTCGCAGGAAGAGCACAGATACGCAGTATTTT.

This chain joins TRBV12-3 or TRBV12-4 and TRBJ1-6; no reliable D call. This CDR3 has 13 amino acids. Trimming took 5 bases from V and 9 from J, leaving 11 bases between them. DNA of the CDR3: TGTGCCAGCAGTCCCGACTGGGGTTCACCCCTCCACTTT. Encoded protein: CASSPDWGSPLHF.

The chain is built from TRBV2 and TRBJ2-3; 8 nucleotides align to TRBD1. Looked up from germline, CDR1 is SNHLY and CDR2 is FYNNEI. The CDR3 has 15 amino acids. The V segment lost 5 bases and the J segment 1 base; nucleotides outside the gene matches: 5. The CDR3 DNA is TGTGCCAGCAGTCCCCAGGGGGCTGGCACAGATACGCAGTATTTT. Its protein product is CASSPQGAGTDTQYF.

The chain joins TRBV20-1 to TRBJ1-1; D unresolved. V lost 6 bases to trimming and J lost 1 base, with 12 bases between them. Germline V CDR1 and CDR2: DFQATT, SNEGSKA (reference sequence). The CDR3 totals 13 residues. CDR3: CSAVSSPNTEAFF. As DNA, the CDR3 is TGCAGTGCAGTAAGCTCACCGAACACTGAAGCTTTCTTT.

This clonotype was seen repeatedly, ten times or more. The chain joins TRBV6-1 to TRBJ2-4; the D gene is possibly TRBD2 (5 bases). Per the germline V gene, CDR1 is MNHNS and CDR2 is SASEGT. V was trimmed by 2 bases and J by 1 base, leaving 9 bases between them. The CDR3 length is 15 residues. For the CDR3, the DNA is TGTGCCAGCAGTGAAAAGCGGTCGGCCAAAAACATTCAGTACTTC. This gives the protein CASSEKRSAKNIQYF.

This clonotype was observed many times. V is TRBV11-1 and J is TRBJ2-2; 7 nucleotides agree with TRBD1. J gave up 0 bases and V 2 bases, and 9 bases lay outside the gene matches. From germline, CDR1 is SGHAT and CDR2 FQDESV (reference sequence). This CDR3 is 18 amino acids long. CDR3 in amino acids: CASSLWGLGQPNTGELFF. DNA of the CDR3: TGTGCCAGCAGCTTATGGGGCCTGGGACAGCCGAACACCGGGGAGCTGTTTTTT.

This clonotype showed up many times. V gene TRBV12-3 or TRBV12-4 combines with J gene TRBJ1-1; no firm D call. The V and J ends lost 3 bases and 6 bases respectively, with 11 bases between them. There are 13 residues in the CDR3. CDR3 bases: TGTGCCAGCAGTTTTGTGGCAGGCTCTGAAGCTTTCTTT. As protein: CASSFVAGSEAFF.

This clonotype was picked up many times. V is TRBV28 and J is TRBJ2-7; D assignment may be TRBD1 or TRBD2 (5 bases each). The length of the CDR3 is 16 residues. Germline values: CDR1 MDHEN, CDR2 SYDVKM. The V end lost 7 bases, the J end lost 2 bases, and 21 bases lay between the germline ends. CDR3 residues: CASNTGTPIGTYEQYF. The CDR3 coding sequence is TGTGCCAGCAACACCGGGACCCCCATCGGTACCTACGAGCAGTACTTC.

Ten or more counts support this clonotype. The gene calls are TRBV11-2 and TRBJ2-7, with D possibly being TRBD2 (6 bases). Looked up from germline, CDR1 is SGHAT and CDR2 is FQNNGV. The V end lost 4 bases, the J end lost 2 bases, and 15 bases lay between the germline ends. This CDR3 spans 15 amino acids. The CDR3 loop is CASSWDLEKTYEQYF. The CDR3 DNA is TGTGCCAGCAGCTGGGACTTGGAAAAGACCTACGAGCAGTACTTC.

This clonotype was seen a few times. Germline and junction disagree at one end, which may indicate a read error. The V gene is TRBV5-5, the J gene TRBJ2-1; D is possibly TRBD1 (7 bases). The CDR3 consists of 16 residues. Germline V CDR1 and CDR2: SGHKS, YYEKEE (reference sequence). For the CDR3, the DNA is TGTGCCAGCAGATTGGGGGGCTCGGGACAGTACAATGAGCAGTTCTTC. It yields the protein CASRLGGSGQYNEQFF.

There are a few counts of this clonotype. The V and J genes are TRBV7-9 and TRBJ1-4, with 9 nucleotides matching TRBD1. Germline loops: CDR1 SEHNR, CDR2 FQNEAQ (reference sequence). CDR3 length equals 14 residues. Losses at the gene ends were 5 bases for V and 7 bases for J; bases not matched to a gene: 5. The CDR3 DNA reads as TGTGCCAGCAGCCCAGGACAGGGGTCTGAAAAACTGTTTTTT. This codes for CASSPGQGSEKLFF.